Presented here are 12 T cell receptor beta chains from one specimen sequenced in a study of OX40 agonist ivuxolimab in advanced cancers. Library preparation used the immunoSEQ multiplex PCR assay. As stored in TCRdb, this immuneACCESS dataset retains in-frame rearrangements with V and J assigned. A fraction of the clones does not appear; measured against another copy, unresolved V genes explain less than half of the discrepancy, and the remainder lacks a known reason. Within this sample are 50,000 to 65,000 clones, with roughly four fifths of them counted one time only. Around 1% of the sample is in the top ten clones. The specimen comprised CD4+ or CD8+ T cells sorted from blood, sampled in a trial of the OX40 agonist ivuxolimab. These receptors originate from an adult with an advanced solid tumor such as melanoma, head and neck, liver or kidney cancer.

This chain uses TRBV5-1 with TRBJ1-3, with 8 bases matching TRBD1. The CDR3 consists of 14 residues. J was trimmed by 7 bases and V by 4 bases; bases with no gene match: 7. Germline loops: CDR1 SGHRS, CDR2 YFSETQ. CDR3 sequence reads: CASSADRGGNTIYF. The DNA for the CDR3 is TGCGCCAGCAGCGCCGACAGGGGAGGGAACACCATATATTTT.

The CDR3 reads CASSRPESETQYF. CDR3 sequence (DNA): TGTGCCAGCAGCCGTCCAGAGTCGGAGACCCAGTACTTC. The genes are TRBV7-7 and TRBJ2-5; no definite D call. Trimming took 5 bases from V and 5 from J, leaving 12 bases between them. Looked up from germline, CDR1 is SSHAT and CDR2 is FNYEAQ (reference sequence). CDR3 length equals 13 residues.

This clone came up once. V is TRBV2 and J is TRBJ1-6; TRBD1 agrees at 7 bases. With V trimmed by 2 bases and J by 0 bases, 7 bases remained unmatched. Germline lookup yields CDR1 SNHLY and CDR2 FYNNEI. The CDR3 is 18 amino acids. The CDR3 DNA reads as TGTGCCAGCAGTGAATCCGGGACAGCCAGCTCCTATAATTCACCCCTCCACTTT. Translated, it gives CASSESGTASSYNSPLHF.

This sequence joins TRBV28 and TRBJ1-5; no reliable D call. Trimming removed 8 bases at V and 5 bases at J, with 16 bases between. Germline CDR1 and CDR2: MDHEN and SYDVKM. The CDR3 runs 14 residues. CDR3 DNA sequence: TGTGCCAGCCTAGGAACCCTAGCGTATCAGCCCCAGCATTTT. Its translation: CASLGTLAYQPQHF.

The rearrangement uses TRBV7-6 and TRBJ1-1, with D hard to call. This CDR3 has 13 amino acids. The germline V gene encodes CDR1 SGHVS and CDR2 FNYEAQ. V was shortened by 3 bases and J by 1 base, with 6 bases between the two germline ends. CDR3 sequence: CASSFMGNTEAFF. CDR3 DNA sequence: TGTGCCAGCAGCTTTATGGGGAACACTGAAGCTTTCTTT.

The V gene is TRBV11-2, the J gene TRBJ1-4, with D possibly TRBD1 on 5 matching bases. The length of the CDR3 is 15 residues. Germline V gene sequence: CDR1 SGHAT, CDR2 FQNNGV. V lost 0 bases and J lost 5, with 10 bases in between. CDR3 protein: CASSLDWQGNEKLFF. The CDR3 DNA reads TGTGCCAGCAGCTTAGATTGGCAGGGAAATGAAAAACTGTTTTTT.

This clone showed up just a few times. The rearrangement links TRBV9 to TRBJ2-1; 8 bases are a match to TRBD2. Germline values: CDR1 SGDLS, CDR2 YYNGEE. V lost 0 bases and J lost 4; bases outside the gene matches: 6. The length of the CDR3 is 16 residues. CDR3 sequence (DNA): TGTGCCAGCAGCGTAGGGGGGACTAGTGTTTACAATGAGCAGTTCTTC. Its protein product is CASSVGGTSVYNEQFF. Variable domain in full (rest from reference TRBV9 and TRBJ2-1): DSGVTQTPKHLITATGQRVTLRCSPRSGDLSVYWYQQSLDQGLQFLIQYYNGEERAKGNILERFSAQQFPDLHSELNLSSLELGDSALYFCASSVGGTSVYNEQFFGPGTRLTVL.

V usage is TRBV27 and J usage is TRBJ1-2; D remains ambiguous. The germline V gene encodes CDR1 MNHEY and CDR2 SMNVEV (reference sequence). The CDR3 is 14 residues long. Trimming removed 2 bases at V and 4 bases at J, with 11 bases between. The CDR3 coding sequence is TGTGCCAGCAGTTTAAGGCAACCTCCCTATGGCTACACCTTC. Encoded protein: CASSLRQPPYGYTF.

J is TRBJ1-2 and V is TRBV28; possibly TRBD1 for D (6 bases). The CDR3 runs to 15 residues. CDR1 is MDHEN, CDR2 SYDVKM, per germline. Trimming cost V 6 bases and J 3 bases, with 17 bases left between them. DNA of the CDR3: TGTGCCAGCAGCTCCCCGGCGGGGGCCTACTATGGCTACACCTTC. Its translation: CASSSPAGAYYGYTF.

The chain uses TRBV9 and TRBJ2-2, with D perhaps matching TRBD1 (6 bases). The CDR3 runs to 13 residues. V lost 0 bases and J 6 bases, leaving 6 bases between the germline ends. The germline CDR1 and CDR2 sequences are SGDLS and YYNGEE. The CDR3: CASSVEGAGELFF. As DNA, the CDR3 is TGTGCCAGCAGCGTAGAGGGGGCCGGGGAGCTGTTTTTT.

This rearrangement joins TRBV25-1 to TRBJ1-2; D is perhaps TRBD1 (5 bases). V was cut by 2 bases and J by 4 bases, with 11 bases left in between. Germline CDR1 and CDR2: MGHDK and SYGVNS. The CDR3 runs to 14 residues. The CDR3 loop is CASSEAGTFYGYTF. DNA of the CDR3: TGTGCCAGCAGTGAAGCCGGGACGTTCTATGGCTACACCTTC.

This clone turned up a few times. The chain couples TRBV9 to TRBJ1-1, with unresolved D. Trimming removed 4 bases from V and 1 base from J, with 14 bases in between. CDR1 and CDR2 (germline): SGDLS, YYNGEE. The length of the CDR3 is 15 residues. CDR3 bases: TGTGCCAGCAGCCCCTCGGGGTTCGGGAACACTGAAGCTTTCTTT. This codes for CASSPSGFGNTEAFF.